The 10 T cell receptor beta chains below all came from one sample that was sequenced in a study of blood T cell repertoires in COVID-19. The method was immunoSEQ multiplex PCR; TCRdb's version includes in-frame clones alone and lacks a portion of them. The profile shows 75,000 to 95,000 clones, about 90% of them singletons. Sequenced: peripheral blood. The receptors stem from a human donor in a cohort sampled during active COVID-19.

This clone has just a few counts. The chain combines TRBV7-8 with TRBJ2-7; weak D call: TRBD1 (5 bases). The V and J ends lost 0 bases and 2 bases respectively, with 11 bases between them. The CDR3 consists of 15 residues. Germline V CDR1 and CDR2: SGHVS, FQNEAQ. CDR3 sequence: CASSLAQGGTYEQYF. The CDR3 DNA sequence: TGTGCCAGCAGCTTAGCCCAGGGTGGGACCTACGAGCAGTACTTC.

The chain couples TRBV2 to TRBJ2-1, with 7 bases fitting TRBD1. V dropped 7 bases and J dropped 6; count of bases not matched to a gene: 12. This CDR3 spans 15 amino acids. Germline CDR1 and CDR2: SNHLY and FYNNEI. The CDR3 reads CASTSQGPLSNEQFF. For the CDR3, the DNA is TGTGCCAGCACCTCACAGGGGCCCCTGAGCAATGAGCAGTTCTTC. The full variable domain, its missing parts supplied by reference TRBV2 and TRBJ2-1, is EPEVTQTPSHQVTQMGQEVILRCVPISNHLYFYWYRQILGQKVEFLVSFYNNEISEKSEIFDDQFSVERPDGSNFTLKIRSTKLEDSAMYFCASTSQGPLSNEQFFGPGTRLTVL.

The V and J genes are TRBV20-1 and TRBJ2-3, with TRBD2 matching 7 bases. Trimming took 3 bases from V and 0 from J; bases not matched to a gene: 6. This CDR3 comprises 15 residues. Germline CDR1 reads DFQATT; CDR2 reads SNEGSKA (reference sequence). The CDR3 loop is CSASPGRASTDTQYF. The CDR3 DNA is TGCAGTGCTAGTCCAGGGAGGGCTAGCACAGATACGCAGTATTTT.

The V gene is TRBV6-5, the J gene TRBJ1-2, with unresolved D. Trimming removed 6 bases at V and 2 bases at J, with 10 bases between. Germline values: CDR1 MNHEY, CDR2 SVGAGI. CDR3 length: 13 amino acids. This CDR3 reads CASSPGRNYGYTF. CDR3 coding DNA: TGTGCCAGCAGCCCCGGGAGGAACTATGGCTACACCTTC.

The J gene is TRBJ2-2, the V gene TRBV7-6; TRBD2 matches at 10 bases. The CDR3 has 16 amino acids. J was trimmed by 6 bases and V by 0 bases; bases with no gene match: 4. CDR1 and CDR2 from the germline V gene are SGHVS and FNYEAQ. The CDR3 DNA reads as TGTGCCAGCAGCTTAGCCCTAGCGGGAGCTGCCGGGGAGCTGTTTTTT. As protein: CASSLALAGAAGELFF.

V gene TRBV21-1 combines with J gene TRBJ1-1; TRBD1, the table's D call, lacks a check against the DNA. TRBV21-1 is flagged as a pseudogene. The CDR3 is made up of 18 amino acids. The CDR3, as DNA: TGTGCCAGCAGCAAAGCTACCGGGACAGAGCTAACAATGACTGAAGCTTTCTTT. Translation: CASSKATGTELTMTEAFF.

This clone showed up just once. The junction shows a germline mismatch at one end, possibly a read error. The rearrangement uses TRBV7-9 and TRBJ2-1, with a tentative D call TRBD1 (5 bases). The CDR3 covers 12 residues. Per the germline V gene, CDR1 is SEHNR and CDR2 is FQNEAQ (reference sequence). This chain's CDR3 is CASSLAGQPQVF. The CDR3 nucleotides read TGTGCCAGCAGCTTAGCGGGGCAGCCCCAGGTCTTC.

The CDR3 reads CASSPGTTVTSTDTQYF. The CDR3 nucleotides read TGTGCCAGCAGCCCCGGGACTACTGTCACTAGCACAGATACGCAGTATTTT. V gene TRBV11-3 combines with J gene TRBJ2-3, with 7 bases fitting TRBD2. Per the germline V gene, CDR1 is SGHNT and CDR2 is YENEEA. V was clipped by 5 bases and J by 0 bases; unmatched bases: 11. This CDR3 contains 17 residues.

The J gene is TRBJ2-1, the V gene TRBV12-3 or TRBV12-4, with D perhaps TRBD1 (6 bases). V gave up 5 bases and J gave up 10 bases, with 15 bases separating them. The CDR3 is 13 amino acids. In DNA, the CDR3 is TGTGCCAGCAGTACCAAGGGGGAATCGGAGCAGTTCTTC. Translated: CASSTKGESEQFF.

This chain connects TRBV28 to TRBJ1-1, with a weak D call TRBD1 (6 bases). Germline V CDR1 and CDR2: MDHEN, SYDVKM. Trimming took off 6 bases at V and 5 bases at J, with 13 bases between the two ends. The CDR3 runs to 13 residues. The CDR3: CASSLMQGTEAFF. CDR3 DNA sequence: TGTGCCAGCAGCTTAATGCAGGGGACTGAAGCTTTCTTT. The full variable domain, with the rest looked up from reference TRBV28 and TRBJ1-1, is DVKVTQSSRYLVKRTGEKVFLECVQDMDHENMFWYRQDPGLGLRLIYFSYDVKMKEKGDIPEGYSVSREKKERFSLILESASTNQTSMYLCASSLMQGTEAFFGQGTRLTVV.